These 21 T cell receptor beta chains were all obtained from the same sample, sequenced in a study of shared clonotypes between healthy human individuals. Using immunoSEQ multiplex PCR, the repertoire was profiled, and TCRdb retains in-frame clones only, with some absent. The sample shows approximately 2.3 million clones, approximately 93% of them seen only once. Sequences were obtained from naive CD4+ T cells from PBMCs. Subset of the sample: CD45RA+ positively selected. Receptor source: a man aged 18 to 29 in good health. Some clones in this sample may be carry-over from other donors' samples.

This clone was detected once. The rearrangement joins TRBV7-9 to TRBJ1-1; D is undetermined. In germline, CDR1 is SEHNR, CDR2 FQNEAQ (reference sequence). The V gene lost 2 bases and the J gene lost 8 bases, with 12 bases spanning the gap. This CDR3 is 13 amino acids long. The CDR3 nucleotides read TGTGCCAGCAGCTTATCTAGGAGTGGAGAAGCTTTCTTT. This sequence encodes CASSLSRSGEAFF. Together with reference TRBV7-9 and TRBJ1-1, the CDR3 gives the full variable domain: DTGVSQNPRHKITKRGQNVTFRCDPISEHNRLYWYRQTLGQGPEFLTYFQNEAQLEKSRLLSDRFSAERPKGSFSTLEIQRTEQGDSAMYLCASSLSRSGEAFFGQGTRLTVV.

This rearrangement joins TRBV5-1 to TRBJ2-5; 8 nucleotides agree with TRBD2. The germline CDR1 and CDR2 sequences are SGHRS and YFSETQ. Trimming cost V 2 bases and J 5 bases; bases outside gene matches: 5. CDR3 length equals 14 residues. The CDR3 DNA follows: TGCGCCAGCAGCTTTGCGGGAGGATCTGAGACCCAGTACTTC. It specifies CASSFAGGSETQYF.

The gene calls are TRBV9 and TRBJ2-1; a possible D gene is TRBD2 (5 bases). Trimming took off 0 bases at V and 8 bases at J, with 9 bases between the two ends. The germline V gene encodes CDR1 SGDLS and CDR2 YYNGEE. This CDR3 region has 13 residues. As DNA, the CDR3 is TGTGCCAGCAGCGTAGGTGCGGAGGATGAGCAGTTCTTC. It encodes CASSVGAEDEQFF.

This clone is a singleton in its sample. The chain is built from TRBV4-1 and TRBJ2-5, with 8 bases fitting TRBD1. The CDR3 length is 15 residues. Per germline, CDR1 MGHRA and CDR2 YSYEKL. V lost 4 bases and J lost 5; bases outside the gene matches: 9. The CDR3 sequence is CASSRDGQGEETQYF. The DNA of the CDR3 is TGCGCCAGCAGCCGGGACGGACAGGGTGAGGAGACCCAGTACTTC.

Here the CDR3 DNA reads TGTGCCAGTAATGATGGCGGGTCCTCCTACGAGCAGTACTTC. Protein: CASNDGGSSYEQYF. The chain uses TRBV19 and TRBJ2-7; a weak D match, TRBD2 (5 bases). The germline CDR1 and CDR2 sequences are LNHDA and SQIVND (reference sequence). The V end lost 7 bases, the J end lost 0 bases, and 13 bases lay between the germline ends. The CDR3 totals 14 residues.

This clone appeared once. CDR3 in amino acids: CASSYSGGLGRYEQYF. As DNA, the CDR3 is TGTGCCAGCAGTTACTCCGGGGGACTAGGGAGGTACGAGCAGTACTTC. The rearrangement links TRBV6-5 to TRBJ2-7; the match to TRBD2 covers 8 bases. The CDR3 has 16 amino acids. J was trimmed by 4 bases and V by 0 bases; bases with no gene match: 8. Germline values: CDR1 MNHEY, CDR2 SVGAGI.

CDR3 in DNA: TGTGCCAGCAGCTCGACAGGGGGCGATCAGCCCCAGCATTTT. This codes for CASSSTGGDQPQHF. The chain carries TRBV11-2 and TRBJ1-5, with TRBD1 matching 10 bases. This CDR3 region has 14 residues. J was trimmed by 5 bases and V by 4 bases; bases with no gene match: 2. Germline-derived CDR1 and CDR2 are SGHAT and FQNNGV.

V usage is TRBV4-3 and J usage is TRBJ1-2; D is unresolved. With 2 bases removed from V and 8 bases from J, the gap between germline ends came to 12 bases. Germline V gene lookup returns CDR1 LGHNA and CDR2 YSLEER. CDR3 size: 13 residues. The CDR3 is CASSQNRVWGYTF. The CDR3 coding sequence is TGCGCCAGCAGCCAAAACCGGGTGTGGGGCTACACCTTC.

CDR3 nucleotide sequence: TGTGCCAGCAGTTACTCTAGAGGACTAGCGGGAGGTCGCGGGGAGCTGTTTTTT. Protein product: CASSYSRGLAGGRGELFF. The V call is TRBV6-7, the J call TRBJ2-2; 14 nucleotides match TRBD2. TRBV6-7 is reported as an ORF; its role is uncertain. The CDR3 runs to 18 residues. V lost 0 bases and J lost 7; bases outside the gene matches: 7.

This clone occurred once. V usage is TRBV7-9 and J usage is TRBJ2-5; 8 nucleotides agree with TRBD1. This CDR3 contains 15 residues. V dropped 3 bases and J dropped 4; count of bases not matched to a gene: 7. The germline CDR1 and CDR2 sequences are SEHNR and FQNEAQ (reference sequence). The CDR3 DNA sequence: TGTGCCAGCAGCTTTTGGTCGACAGGGGTAGAGACCCAGTACTTC. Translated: CASSFWSTGVETQYF.

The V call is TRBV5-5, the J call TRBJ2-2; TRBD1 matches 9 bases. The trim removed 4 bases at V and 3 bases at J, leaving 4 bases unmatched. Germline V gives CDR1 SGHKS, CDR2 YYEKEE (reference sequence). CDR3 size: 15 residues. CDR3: CASSLGQGHTGELFF. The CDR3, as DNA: TGTGCCAGCAGCCTCGGACAGGGGCACACCGGGGAGCTGTTTTTT.

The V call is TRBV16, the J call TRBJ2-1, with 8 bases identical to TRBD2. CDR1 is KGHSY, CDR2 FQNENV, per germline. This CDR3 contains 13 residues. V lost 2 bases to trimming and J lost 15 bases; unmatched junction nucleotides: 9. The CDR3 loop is CASSQDSGTSRFF. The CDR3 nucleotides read TGTGCCAGCAGCCAAGACTCCGGGACTAGTCGGTTCTTC.

CDR3 sequence (DNA): TGTGCCAGCAGCCTCCGGCCAGGAAAGAACACTGAAGCTTTCTTT. This translates into CASSLRPGKNTEAFF. The chain has TRBV5-4 and TRBJ1-1, with no clear D. The V end was cut by 4 bases, the J end by 1 base, with 14 bases between. The CDR3 runs 15 residues. Germline CDR1 and CDR2: SGHNT and YYREEE (reference sequence). Full variable domain (missing parts from reference TRBV5-4 and TRBJ1-1): ETGVTQSPTHLIKTRGQQVTLRCSSQSGHNTVSWYQQALGQGPQFIFQYYREEENGRGNFPPRFSGLQFPNYSSELNVNALELDDSALYLCASSLRPGKNTEAFFGQGTRLTVV.

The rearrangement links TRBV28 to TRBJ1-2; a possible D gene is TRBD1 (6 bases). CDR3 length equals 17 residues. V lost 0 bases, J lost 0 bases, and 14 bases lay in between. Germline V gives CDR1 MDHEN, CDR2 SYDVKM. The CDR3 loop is CASSLWRAGGSNYGYTF. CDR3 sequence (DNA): TGTGCCAGCAGTTTATGGAGAGCCGGGGGCTCTAACTATGGCTACACCTTC.

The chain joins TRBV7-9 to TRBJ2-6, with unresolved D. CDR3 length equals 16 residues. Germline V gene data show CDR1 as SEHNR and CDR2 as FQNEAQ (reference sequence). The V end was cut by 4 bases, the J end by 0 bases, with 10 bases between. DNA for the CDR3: TGTGCCAGCAGCTCCTCGGACGTCTCTGGGGCCAACGTCCTGACTTTC. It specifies CASSSSDVSGANVLTF.

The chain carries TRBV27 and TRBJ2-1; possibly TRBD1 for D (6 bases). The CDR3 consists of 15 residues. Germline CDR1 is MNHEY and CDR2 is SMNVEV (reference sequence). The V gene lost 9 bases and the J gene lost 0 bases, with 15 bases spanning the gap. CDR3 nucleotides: TGTGCCAGTCAAACAGGGCTGGACTCCTACAATGAGCAGTTCTTC. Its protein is CASQTGLDSYNEQFF.

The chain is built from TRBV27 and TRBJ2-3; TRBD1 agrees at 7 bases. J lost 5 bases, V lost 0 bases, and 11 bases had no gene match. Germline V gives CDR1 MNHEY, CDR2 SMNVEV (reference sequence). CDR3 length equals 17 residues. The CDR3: CASSLSGPGQWKDTQYF. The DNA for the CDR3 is TGTGCCAGCAGTTTATCGGGGCCGGGACAGTGGAAAGATACGCAGTATTTT.

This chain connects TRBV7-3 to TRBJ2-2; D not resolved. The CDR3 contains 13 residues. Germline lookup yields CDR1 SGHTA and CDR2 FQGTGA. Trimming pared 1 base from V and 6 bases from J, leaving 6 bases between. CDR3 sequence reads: CASSLIYAGELFF. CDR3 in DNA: TGTGCCAGCAGCTTAATTTACGCCGGGGAGCTGTTTTTT.

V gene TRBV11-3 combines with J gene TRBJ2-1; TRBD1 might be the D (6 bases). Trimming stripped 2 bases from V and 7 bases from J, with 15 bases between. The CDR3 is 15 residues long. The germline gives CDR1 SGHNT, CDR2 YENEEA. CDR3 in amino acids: CASSLYQGRINEQFF. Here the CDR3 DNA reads TGTGCCAGCAGCTTATACCAGGGGAGAATTAATGAGCAGTTCTTC. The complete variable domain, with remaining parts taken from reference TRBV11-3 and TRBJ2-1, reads EAGVVQSPRYKIIEKKQPVAFWCNPISGHNTLYWYLQNLGQGPELLIRYENEEAVDDSQLPKDRFSAERLKGVDSTLKIQPAELGDSAVYLCASSLYQGRINEQFFGPGTRLTVL.

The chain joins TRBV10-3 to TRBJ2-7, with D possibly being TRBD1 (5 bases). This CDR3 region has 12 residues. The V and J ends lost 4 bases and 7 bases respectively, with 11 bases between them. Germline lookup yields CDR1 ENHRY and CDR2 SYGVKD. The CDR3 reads CAISGGPGEQYF. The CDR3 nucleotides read TGTGCCATCAGTGGGGGCCCAGGGGAGCAGTACTTC.

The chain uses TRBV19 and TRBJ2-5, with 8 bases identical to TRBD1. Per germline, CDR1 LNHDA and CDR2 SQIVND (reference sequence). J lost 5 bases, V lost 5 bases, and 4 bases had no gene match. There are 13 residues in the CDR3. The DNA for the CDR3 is TGTGCCAGTAGTCTGAGACAGGGGGAGACCCAGTACTTC. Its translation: CASSLRQGETQYF.